The 28 T cell receptor beta chains listed next were all sequenced from one sample in a study of OX40 agonist ivuxolimab in advanced cancers. Repertoires were generated with immunoSEQ multiplex PCR, while TCRdb's copy carries only in-frame clones and drops some. The sample carries about 66,000 clones, approximately 88% recorded once. The sequencing used CD4+ or CD8+ T cells sorted from blood, collected in a trial of the OX40 agonist ivuxolimab. The receptors come from an adult with an advanced solid tumor such as melanoma, head and neck, liver or kidney cancer.

The chain is built from TRBV25-1 and TRBJ2-3; D gene uncertain. The V gene's germline CDR1 is MGHDK and CDR2 SYGVNS. CDR3 length equals 15 residues. V lost 7 bases, J lost 2 bases, and 16 bases lay in between. The CDR3 is CASIPSSDITDTQYF. The CDR3 region has the DNA TGTGCCAGCATTCCCTCCAGTGACATCACAGATACGCAGTATTTT.

The CDR3 protein is CASSYSRSNQPQHF. CDR3 DNA: TGTGCCAGCAGTTACTCGCGGAGCAATCAGCCCCAGCATTTT. The V gene is TRBV6-6, the J gene TRBJ1-5; D gene ambiguous. V dropped 0 bases and J dropped 1 base, with 4 bases sitting between them. The CDR3 runs to 14 residues. CDR1 is MNHNY and CDR2 is SVGAGI in the germline V gene (reference sequence).

The chain recombines TRBV7-2 with TRBJ1-1; 7 nucleotides line up with TRBD1. Losses at the gene ends were 5 bases for V and 4 bases for J; bases not matched to a gene: 7. CDR1 and CDR2 (germline): SGHTA, FQGNSA. CDR3 length equals 14 residues. In nucleotides, the CDR3 is TGTGCCAGCAGCACATGGGCAGGGGGCACTGAAGCTTTCTTT. Protein: CASSTWAGGTEAFF.

This chain links TRBV5-1 with TRBJ1-1; tentatively, D is TRBD1 (6 bases). V shed 4 bases and J shed 8 bases, with 12 bases lying between them. CDR1 and CDR2 (germline): SGHRS, YFSETQ. The CDR3 sequence is 12 residues long. The CDR3: CASSGTGSEAFF. The CDR3 coding sequence is TGCGCCAGCAGCGGTACAGGGTCGGAAGCTTTCTTT.

In this sample, this clone turned up once. The chain is built from TRBV4-3 and TRBJ2-2, with 7 bases that match TRBD1. Germline V gene sequence: CDR1 LGHNA, CDR2 YSLEER. The V gene end was trimmed by 4 bases and the J gene end by 3 bases; junction bases not matched to a gene: 11. The CDR3 has 17 residues. CDR3 in amino acids: CASSLQYRGSDTGELFF. The DNA for the CDR3 is TGCGCCAGCAGCCTTCAATACAGGGGCTCCGACACCGGGGAGCTGTTTTTT.

This chain uses TRBV15 with TRBJ1-4; D ambiguous. V dropped 1 base and J dropped 5 bases, with 11 bases sitting between them. Germline lookup yields CDR1 LNHNV and CDR2 YYDKDF (reference sequence). There are 15 residues in the CDR3. CDR3 coding DNA: TGTGCCACCAGCAGAGCACGGACGGTAAATGAAAAACTGTTTTTT. Encoded protein: CATSRARTVNEKLFF.

CDR3 nucleotide sequence: TGTGCCAGTGGGAGGGGTGAAGCTTTCTTT. It is translated as CASGRGEAFF. The chain employs TRBV19 and TRBJ1-1; D possibly corresponds to TRBD1 (5 bases). The germline V gene encodes CDR1 LNHDA and CDR2 SQIVND (reference sequence). The V end was cut by 8 bases, the J end by 7 bases, with 8 bases between. This CDR3 is built from 10 residues.

This clone was seen only a few times. The gene calls are TRBV30 and TRBJ1-1; D remains ambiguous. This CDR3 contains 13 residues. V was clipped by 0 bases and J by 6 bases, with 11 bases between them. Germline assignment: CDR1 GTSNPN and CDR2 SVGIG (reference sequence). The CDR3 here is CAWSVRQSAEAFF. The CDR3 nucleotides are TGTGCCTGGAGTGTAAGGCAGTCCGCTGAAGCTTTCTTT.

V usage is TRBV7-8 and J usage is TRBJ2-7; D possibly matches TRBD1 or TRBD2 (6 bases each). V lost 5 bases and J lost 0, with 17 bases in between. The CDR3 is made up of 16 amino acids. The germline gives CDR1 SGHVS, CDR2 FQNEAQ. In nucleotides, the CDR3 is TGTGCCAGCAGCACGCAACGGGGGCAAAGCTCCTACGAGCAGTACTTC. This codes for CASSTQRGQSSYEQYF.

The chain couples TRBV28 to TRBJ1-1; possible D gene TRBD1, 6 bases. The CDR3 totals 14 residues. V dropped 3 bases and J dropped 4 bases, with 12 bases sitting between them. CDR1 and CDR2 (germline): MDHEN, SYDVKM. CDR3 sequence reads: CASSFAGASTEAFF. DNA for the CDR3: TGTGCCAGCAGTTTTGCAGGGGCTAGCACTGAAGCTTTCTTT.

The J gene is TRBJ2-7, the V gene TRBV10-2, with D tentatively TRBD1 (6 bases). This CDR3 spans 14 amino acids. V was trimmed by 4 bases and J by 3 bases, leaving 13 bases between them. From germline, CDR1 is WSHSY and CDR2 SAAADI. CDR3 coding DNA: TGCGCCAGCAGTGGGGGACGACAGGACTACGAGCAGTACTTC. It translates to CASSGGRQDYEQYF.

V and J are TRBV15 and TRBJ2-1; TRBD2 agrees at 12 bases. Trimming removed 1 base from V and 6 bases from J; junction bases left unmatched: 7. From germline, CDR1 is LNHNV and CDR2 YYDKDF (reference sequence). CDR3 length: 17 residues. Written as DNA, the CDR3 is TGTGCCACCAGCAGAGGGCTGGGGACTAGCGGGTTCAATGAGCAGTTCTTC. Protein product: CATSRGLGTSGFNEQFF.

The V call is TRBV29-1, the J call TRBJ2-7, with 13 bases matching TRBD2. Germline V CDR1 and CDR2: SQVTM, ANQGSEA. The CDR3 has 14 amino acids. The V gene end was trimmed by 6 bases and the J gene end by 5 bases; junction bases not matched to a gene: 7. The CDR3 DNA follows: TGCAGCGTCTCCGGGACTAGCGGGAAGCACGAGCAGTACTTC. Its translation: CSVSGTSGKHEQYF.

The rearrangement joins TRBV2 to TRBJ1-4; D gene uncertain. V shed 7 bases and J shed 0 bases, with 9 bases lying between them. The CDR3 is 14 amino acids. Germline V gene data show CDR1 as SNHLY and CDR2 as FYNNEI. CDR3 bases: TGTGCCAGCACCAGCGAGGCAACTAATGAAAAACTGTTTTTT. Translated, it gives CASTSEATNEKLFF.

The V call is TRBV18, the J call TRBJ2-5; D gene ambiguous. The germline V and J ends were trimmed by 6 bases and 3 bases, with 17 bases remaining between them. This CDR3 has 15 residues. Germline-derived CDR1 and CDR2 are KGHSH and LQKENI. CDR3 nucleotide sequence: TGTGCCAGCTCCCTAGGATGGGTCCAGGAAGAGACCCAGTACTTC. Its translation: CASSLGWVQEETQYF.

This chain joins TRBV25-1 and TRBJ1-6; D is ambiguous. Trimming removed 8 bases from V and 1 base from J, with 6 bases in between. The CDR3 sequence is 13 residues long. Germline V CDR1 and CDR2: MGHDK, SYGVNS. In DNA, the CDR3 is TGTGCCAGCGCCCCGTCCTATAATTCACCCCTCCACTTT. Translating gives CASAPSYNSPLHF.

This clone appeared a single time. The rearrangement joins TRBV18 to TRBJ2-7, with D perhaps matching TRBD2 (6 bases). The V and J ends lost 6 bases and 6 bases respectively, with 15 bases between them. The germline V gene has CDR1 KGHSH and CDR2 LQKENI. The CDR3 consists of 13 residues. The CDR3 sequence: CASSGGEGREQYF. The CDR3 nucleotides are TGTGCCAGCTCCGGGGGAGAGGGTCGCGAGCAGTACTTC.

This clone showed up just once. V usage is TRBV9 and J usage is TRBJ2-6; D might be TRBD1 or TRBD2, each matching 5 bases. Trimming removed 3 bases from V and 2 bases from J, with 15 bases in between. CDR3 size: 17 residues. Germline V gives CDR1 SGDLS, CDR2 YYNGEE. The CDR3, as DNA: TGTGCCAGCAGCGCAACTAGTTGGGGCGCTGGGGCCAACGTCCTGACTTTC. This gives the protein CASSATSWGAGANVLTF.

The rearrangement uses TRBV20-1 and TRBJ2-7; the match to TRBD1 covers 7 bases. Per the germline V gene, CDR1 is DFQATT and CDR2 is SNEGSKA (reference sequence). There are 8 residues in the CDR3. CDR3 region: CASRDRYF. Written as DNA, the CDR3 is TGCGCTAGCCGGGACAGGTACTTC.

This chain connects TRBV4-3 to TRBJ2-1; 12 bases agree with TRBD2. V lost 2 bases, J lost 0 bases, and 17 bases stayed unmatched. The length of the CDR3 is 22 residues. The V gene's germline CDR1 is LGHNA and CDR2 YSLEER. The CDR3 reads CASSQRIAGTSGYGSSYNEQFF. The CDR3 DNA reads as TGCGCCAGCAGCCAAAGAATCGCCGGGACTAGCGGGTACGGCAGCTCCTACAATGAGCAGTTCTTC.

CDR3 nucleotides: TGTGCCAGCAGCCTGTTTGTCGGGGTGGGAGAGACCCAGTACTTC. Its protein product is CASSLFVGVGETQYF. The V gene is TRBV7-2, the J gene TRBJ2-5; possibly TRBD2 for D (5 bases). The V end was cut by 5 bases, the J end by 4 bases, with 17 bases between. Germline CDR1 and CDR2: SGHTA and FQGNSA. CDR3 length: 15 residues. Supplemented by reference TRBV7-2 and TRBJ2-5, the full variable domain reads GAGVSQSPSNKVTEKGKDVELRCDPISGHTALYWYRQSLGQGLEFLIYFQGNSAPDKSGLPSDRFSAERTGGSVSTLTIQRTQQEDSAVYLCASSLFVGVGETQYFGPGTRLLVL.

This chain connects TRBV7-8 to TRBJ2-7; 8 bases fit TRBD1. Trimming removed 1 base from V and 2 bases from J; junction bases left unmatched: 4. There are 15 residues in the CDR3. Germline V gives CDR1 SGHVS, CDR2 FQNEAQ. The CDR3 nucleotides read TGTGCCAGCAGCTTAGATCGGACAGGGACCTACGAGCAGTACTTC. It encodes CASSLDRTGTYEQYF.

The chain uses TRBV10-3 and TRBJ2-5; D possibly corresponds to TRBD1 (6 bases). The CDR3 is made up of 12 amino acids. Germline values: CDR1 ENHRY, CDR2 SYGVKD. V lost 7 bases to trimming and J lost 1 base, with 7 bases between them. CDR3 protein: CAIKDSQETQYF. The CDR3 bases are TGTGCCATCAAGGACAGCCAAGAGACCCAGTACTTC.

The rearrangement uses TRBV10-3 and TRBJ2-1; TRBD1 is a possible D gene (5 bases). Germline assignment: CDR1 ENHRY and CDR2 SYGVKD. The CDR3 length is 14 residues. V lost 3 bases to trimming and J lost 4 bases, with 10 bases between them. CDR3: CAISDETVYNEQFF. CDR3 DNA sequence: TGTGCCATCAGTGATGAGACAGTTTACAATGAGCAGTTCTTC.

The chain couples TRBV11-2 to TRBJ2-7; D may be TRBD2 (6 bases). CDR3 length: 14 residues. The ends were cut back, 4 bases at V and 5 bases at J, with 15 bases in the middle. CDR1 SGHAT and CDR2 FQNNGV come from the germline V gene. The chain's CDR3 is CASSSWVEGHEQYF. CDR3 in DNA: TGTGCCAGCAGCTCCTGGGTGGAGGGCCACGAGCAGTACTTC.

The J gene is TRBJ2-5, the V gene TRBV4-3; 7 nucleotides align to TRBD2. With V trimmed by 4 bases and J by 2 bases, 10 bases remained unmatched. This CDR3 region has 16 residues. Germline CDR1 is LGHNA and CDR2 is YSLEER. CDR3 DNA sequence: TGCGCCAGCAGCCGGCACCTAGCGGAAGGTCAAGAGACCCAGTACTTC. This sequence encodes CASSRHLAEGQETQYF.

J is TRBJ2-5 and V is TRBV2; D is possibly TRBD1 (6 bases). There are 13 residues in the CDR3. The germline V gene has CDR1 SNHLY and CDR2 FYNNEI. V was shortened by 5 bases and J by 5 bases, with 12 bases between the two germline ends. This CDR3 reads CASSKQGWETQYF. CDR3 DNA sequence: TGTGCCAGCAGTAAACAGGGTTGGGAGACCCAGTACTTC.

The chain joins TRBV6-5 to TRBJ2-2, with D tentatively TRBD1 (5 bases). Trimming left V 6 bases short and J 1 base short, with 9 bases between. CDR1 is MNHEY and CDR2 is SVGAGI in the germline V gene. The CDR3 contains 14 residues. DNA of the CDR3: TGTGCCAGCAGAGACACAGGGAACACCGGGGAGCTGTTTTTT. Protein product: CASRDTGNTGELFF.